A selection of T cell receptor beta chains follows, all from one sample in a study of T-cell memory formation after mild COVID-19. Each CDR3 protein gets one entry after TCRdb re-called the 5' RACE reads with MiXCR. The sample yields approximately 150,000 distinct CDR3 sequences, about 19% seen once. Sample: PBMCs or a T cell subset sorted from them (not recorded which). The receptors originated from an adult woman who had mild COVID-19 (a few samples of this study predate the infection). Cell type and time point are not known. CDR3s include the opening cysteine and the closing phenylalanine or tryptophan. D genes are given only for firm matches. The size field is filled for only some rows; it gives once, few, many or a size class.

D: .
size: .
J: TRBJ1-1
V: TRBV29-1
CDR3: CSVQKGRGTEAFF
DNA: TGCAGCGTGCAAAAGGGACGGGGGACTGAAGCTTTCTTT

D: TRBD2
size: few
J: TRBJ2-5
V: TRBV5-4
CDR3: CASSSGLAGFGETQYF
DNA: TGTGCCAGCAGCTCAGGACTAGCGGGGTTTGGTGAGACCCAGTACTTC

D: TRBD1
size: .
J: TRBJ1-1
V: TRBV27
CDR3: CASRGGRVNAGEAFF
DNA: TGTGCCAGCAGAGGGGGCCGGGTGAACGCGGGTGAAGCTTTCTTT

D: .
size: .
J: TRBJ1-2
V: TRBV20-1
CDR3: CSARDTGIYGYTF
DNA: TGCAGTGCTAGAGATACAGGGATCTATGGCTACACCTTC

D: .
size: .
J: TRBJ1-2
V: TRBV5-1
CDR3: CASSSPQGYGYTF
DNA: TGCGCCAGCAGCTCACCCCAGGGGTATGGCTACACCTTC

D: .
size: few
J: TRBJ2-3
V: TRBV2
CDR3: CASKGADTSTDTQYF
DNA: TGTGCCAGCAAAGGGGCAGACACTAGCACAGATACGCAGTATTTT

D: .
size: few
J: TRBJ2-7
V: TRBV30
CDR3: CAWRAGHEQYF
DNA: TGTGCCTGGAGGGCGGGCCACGAGCAGTACTTC

D: .
size: .
J: TRBJ2-1
V: TRBV7-7
CDR3: CASSRHTSSEQFF
DNA: TGTGCTAGCAGCCGCCACACTAGTTCGGAGCAGTTCTTC

D: .
size: .
J: TRBJ2-3
V: TRBV12-3/TRBV12-4
CDR3: CASSLSFSTDTQYF
DNA: TGTGCCAGCAGTTTGTCGTTTAGCACAGATACGCAGTATTTT

D: .
size: .
J: TRBJ2-7
V: TRBV6-1
CDR3: CASSDGAGQPYEQYF
DNA: TGTGCCAGCAGTGATGGAGCTGGACAGCCCTACGAGCAGTACTTC

D: .
size: .
J: TRBJ1-1
V: TRBV6-6
CDR3: CASSYSPGRGTEAFF
DNA: TGTGCCAGCAGTTACTCTCCGGGCCGGGGCACTGAAGCTTTCTTT

D: TRBD2
size: .
J: TRBJ2-7
V: TRBV7-9
CDR3: CASSAVAGGFYEQYF
DNA: TGTGCCAGCAGCGCCGTAGCGGGGGGATTCTACGAGCAGTACTTC

D: TRBD1
size: .
J: TRBJ2-7
V: TRBV5-1
CDR3: CASSSGQGVGEQYF
DNA: TGCGCCAGCAGCTCCGGACAGGGGGTGGGCGAGCAGTACTTC

D: .
size: few
J: TRBJ1-5
V: TRBV4-1
CDR3: CASSQDQGNQPQHF
DNA: TGCGCCAGCAGCCAAGATCAAGGGAATCAGCCCCAGCATTTT

D: .
size: few
J: TRBJ2-2
V: TRBV29-1
CDR3: CSVEAGPRITGELFF
DNA: TGCAGCGTTGAAGCGGGCCCCCGAATCACCGGGGAGCTGTTTTTT

D: .
size: .
J: TRBJ2-1
V: TRBV6-6
CDR3: CASSLVRGRGSEQFF
DNA: TGTGCCAGCAGTTTGGTTCGGGGCAGGGGAAGTGAGCAGTTCTTC

D: .
size: few
J: TRBJ1-2
V: TRBV11-2
CDR3: CASNPFGRGDYGYTF
DNA: TGTGCCAGCAACCCTTTCGGACGTGGGGACTATGGCTACACCTTC

D: TRBD1
size: .
J: TRBJ1-2
V: TRBV12-5
CDR3: CASGPESGQVYGYTF
DNA: TGTGCTAGTGGCCCCGAAAGTGGACAGGTCTATGGCTACACCTTC

D: TRBD2
size: few
J: TRBJ2-3
V: TRBV5-5
CDR3: CASSGVRSRGGHAQYF
DNA: TGTGCCAGCAGCGGGGTACGGTCGCGGGGGGGCCATGCGCAGTATTTT

D: .
size: .
J: TRBJ2-3
V: TRBV7-6
CDR3: CASSPFSGTSTDTQYF
DNA: TGTGCCAGCAGCCCCTTTAGCGGAACTAGCACAGATACGCAGTATTTT

D: .
size: .
J: TRBJ1-1
V: TRBV12-3/TRBV12-4
CDR3: CASSLGRTWGGNTEAFF
DNA: TGTGCCAGCAGTTTGGGCCGGACCTGGGGGGGGAACACTGAAGCTTTCTTT

D: .
size: few
J: TRBJ2-1
V: TRBV24-1
CDR3: CATSPTGYNEQFF
DNA: TGTGCCACCAGTCCTACAGGGTACAATGAGCAGTTCTTC

D: .
size: .
J: TRBJ2-2
V: TRBV5-4
CDR3: CASSLDWNTGELFF
DNA: TGTGCCAGCAGCTTGGACTGGAACACCGGGGAGCTGTTTTTT

D: TRBD1
size: few
J: TRBJ2-7
V: TRBV6-5
CDR3: CASSQHRGGYEQYF
DNA: TGTGCCAGCAGTCAACACAGGGGCGGCTACGAGCAGTACTTC

D: TRBD1
size: .
J: TRBJ1-1
V: TRBV12-3/TRBV12-4
CDR3: CASSFRQGRTEAFF
DNA: TGTGCCAGCAGTTTTCGACAGGGGAGGACTGAAGCTTTCTTT

D: .
size: .
J: TRBJ2-7
V: TRBV19
CDR3: CASSIFNLRLGGRGGYEQYF
DNA: TGTGCCAGTAGTATATTTAACCTACGTTTAGGAGGTCGCGGAGGCTACGAGCAGTACTTC

D: .
size: few
J: TRBJ2-5
V: TRBV5-1
CDR3: CASRKEVRETQYF
DNA: TGCGCCAGCAGGAAAGAAGTACGGGAGACCCAGTACTTC

D: .
size: .
J: TRBJ2-3
V: TRBV6-1
CDR3: CASSENPLDTQYF
DNA: TGTGCCAGCAGTGAAAACCCCCTAGATACGCAGTATTTT

D: TRBD1
size: .
J: TRBJ1-6
V: TRBV7-9
CDR3: CASSRGTGESPLHF
DNA: TGTGCCAGCTCGAGGGGGACAGGGGAATCACCCCTCCACTTT

D: .
size: few
J: TRBJ2-3
V: TRBV5-1
CDR3: CASSLRDPDSDTQYF
DNA: TGCGCCAGCAGCCTCCGGGACCCCGACAGTGATACGCAGTATTTT

D: .
size: .
J: TRBJ1-6
V: TRBV6-5
CDR3: CASSYSTPSFPTGGNSPLHF
DNA: TGTGCCAGCAGTTACTCGACCCCATCATTCCCCACGGGGGGTAATTCACCCCTCCACTTT

D: .
size: few
J: TRBJ2-6
V: TRBV4-1
CDR3: CASSHRTTAGSSGANVLTF
DNA: TGCGCCAGCAGCCACAGGACAACAGCGGGCAGCTCTGGGGCCAACGTCCTGACTTTC

D: .
size: .
J: TRBJ2-3
V: TRBV6-2/TRBV6-3
CDR3: CASRKVGQFTDTQYF
DNA: TGTGCCAGCAGGAAAGTCGGACAGTTCACAGATACGCAGTATTTT

D: TRBD2
size: .
J: TRBJ2-1
V: TRBV3-1
CDR3: CASSTAGGPNEQFF
DNA: TGTGCCAGCAGCACAGCGGGGGGGCCGAATGAGCAGTTCTTC

D: TRBD1
size: few
J: TRBJ1-5
V: TRBV20-1
CDR3: CSAPPGQGNQPQHF
DNA: TGCAGTGCTCCCCCGGGACAGGGAAATCAGCCCCAGCATTTT

D: TRBD1
size: few
J: TRBJ1-1
V: TRBV7-2
CDR3: CASSRGQGLTTEAFF
DNA: TGTGCCAGCAGCCGGGGACAGGGTCTGACGACTGAAGCTTTCTTT

D: TRBD2
size: few
J: TRBJ2-1
V: TRBV4-2
CDR3: CASSQEGGRSYNEQFF
DNA: TGTGCCAGCAGCCAAGAGGGCGGGAGGTCCTACAATGAGCAGTTCTTC

D: TRBD1
size: .
J: TRBJ2-1
V: TRBV6-2/TRBV6-3
CDR3: CASSTTGGALNEQFF
DNA: TGTGCCAGCAGCACGACAGGGGGCGCTTTGAATGAGCAGTTCTTC

D: TRBD2
size: few
J: TRBJ2-1
V: TRBV6-2/TRBV6-3
CDR3: CASSGAGGYNEQFF
DNA: TGTGCCAGCAGTGGAGCGGGAGGTTACAATGAGCAGTTCTTC

D: TRBD1
size: .
J: TRBJ2-1
V: TRBV2
CDR3: CASTRDRGSDEQFF
DNA: TGTGCCAGCACTCGGGACAGGGGTTCGGATGAGCAGTTCTTC

D: .
size: few
J: TRBJ2-7
V: TRBV29-1
CDR3: CSVAGASRLEQYF
DNA: TGCAGCGTTGCGGGGGCCAGTCGCTTGGAGCAGTACTTC

D: TRBD2
size: .
J: TRBJ2-5
V: TRBV7-8
CDR3: CASSLGGTRGQETQYF
DNA: TGTGCCAGCAGCTTAGGGGGGACTAGGGGCCAAGAGACCCAGTACTTC

D: TRBD2
size: .
J: TRBJ2-3
V: TRBV6-2/TRBV6-3
CDR3: CASSYEASGWSTDTQYF
DNA: TGTGCCAGCAGTTACGAGGCTAGCGGGTGGAGCACAGATACGCAGTATTTT

D: TRBD2
size: .
J: TRBJ2-7
V: TRBV15
CDR3: CATSRDKAGDSYEQYF
DNA: TGTGCCACCAGCAGAGACAAGGCGGGAGACTCCTACGAGCAGTACTTC

D: .
size: once
J: TRBJ1-5
V: TRBV6-5
CDR3: CASSRIDNQPQHF
DNA: TGTGCCAGCAGCCGGATCGACAATCAGCCCCAGCATTTT

D: .
size: .
J: TRBJ2-1
V: TRBV7-2
CDR3: CASSLGWGIGNEQFF
DNA: TGTGCCAGCAGCTTAGGGTGGGGAATTGGGAATGAGCAGTTCTTC

D: TRBD1
size: many
J: TRBJ2-7
V: TRBV12-3/TRBV12-4
CDR3: CASRFRTGPYEQYF
DNA: TGTGCCAGCAGATTCCGGACAGGGCCCTACGAGCAGTACTTC

D: TRBD2
size: few
J: TRBJ2-7
V: TRBV6-2/TRBV6-3
CDR3: CASRSPWAGDHEQYF
DNA: TGTGCCAGCAGGTCCCCTTGGGCGGGAGACCACGAGCAGTACTTC

D: .
size: .
J: TRBJ2-7
V: TRBV10-3
CDR3: CAISLMRGSYEQYF
DNA: TGTGCCATCAGTTTAATGCGGGGCAGCTACGAGCAGTACTTC

D: TRBD1
size: few
J: TRBJ2-1
V: TRBV2
CDR3: CASSENRGPYNEQFF
DNA: TGTGCCAGCAGTGAAAACAGGGGCCCCTACAATGAGCAGTTCTTC

D: .
size: .
J: TRBJ1-6
V: TRBV7-2
CDR3: CASSSDGGNSPLHF
DNA: TGTGCCAGCAGCTCGGACGGGGGAAATTCACCCCTCCACTTT

D: .
size: few
J: TRBJ2-5
V: TRBV6-6
CDR3: CASSYVISQETQYF
DNA: TGTGCCAGCAGTTACGTCATATCCCAAGAGACCCAGTACTTC

D: .
size: .
J: TRBJ2-7
V: TRBV29-1
CDR3: CSVSDGYSYEQYF
DNA: TGCAGCGTTTCGGACGGGTACTCCTACGAGCAGTACTTC

D: .
size: .
J: TRBJ2-5
V: TRBV10-3
CDR3: CATEGQGGQETQYF
DNA: TGTGCCACCGAGGGACAAGGTGGCCAAGAGACCCAGTACTTC

D: TRBD2
size: .
J: TRBJ2-3
V: TRBV20-1
CDR3: CSAVAGLGTDTQYF
DNA: TGCAGTGCTGTAGCGGGACTGGGCACAGATACGCAGTATTTT